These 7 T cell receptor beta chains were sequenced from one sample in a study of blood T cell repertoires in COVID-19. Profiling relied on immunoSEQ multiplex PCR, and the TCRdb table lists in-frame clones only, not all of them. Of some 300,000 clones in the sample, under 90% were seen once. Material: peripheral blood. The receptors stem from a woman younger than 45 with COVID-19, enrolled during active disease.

CDR3 residues: CASSWGGHEFF. CDR3 in DNA: TGTGCCAGCAGTTGGGGGGGACATGAGTTCTTC. The chain couples TRBV6-5 to TRBJ2-1; D is perhaps TRBD2 (7 bases). Trimming cost V 4 bases and J 14 bases, with 12 bases left between them. Germline values: CDR1 MNHEY, CDR2 SVGAGI. This CDR3 has 11 residues.

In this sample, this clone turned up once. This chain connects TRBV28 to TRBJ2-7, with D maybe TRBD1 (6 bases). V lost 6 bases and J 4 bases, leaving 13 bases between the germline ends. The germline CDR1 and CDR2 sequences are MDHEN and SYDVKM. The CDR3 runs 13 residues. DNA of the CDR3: TGTGCCAGCAGCCGAACAGGGAGTTACGAGCAGTACGTC. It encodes CASSRTGSYEQYV.

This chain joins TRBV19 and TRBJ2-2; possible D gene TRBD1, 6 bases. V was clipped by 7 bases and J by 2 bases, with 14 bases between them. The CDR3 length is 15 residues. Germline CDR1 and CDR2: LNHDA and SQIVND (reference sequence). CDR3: CASKVGAFNTGELFF. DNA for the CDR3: TGTGCCAGTAAAGTGGGGGCCTTTAACACCGGGGAGCTGTTTTTT.

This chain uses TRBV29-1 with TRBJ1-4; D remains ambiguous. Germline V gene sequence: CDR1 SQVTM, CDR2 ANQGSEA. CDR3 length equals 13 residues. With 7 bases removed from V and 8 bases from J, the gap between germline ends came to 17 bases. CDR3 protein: CSALGGLDEKLFF. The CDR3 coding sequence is TGCAGCGCCCTAGGAGGTCTCGACGAAAAACTGTTTTTT.

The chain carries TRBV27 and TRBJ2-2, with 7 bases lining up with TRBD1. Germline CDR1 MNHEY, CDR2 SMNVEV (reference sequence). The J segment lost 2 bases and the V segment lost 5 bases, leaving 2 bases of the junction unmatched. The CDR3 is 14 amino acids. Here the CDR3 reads CASSRTGNTGELFF. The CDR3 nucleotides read TGTGCCAGCAGTAGGACAGGCAACACCGGGGAGCTGTTTTTT.

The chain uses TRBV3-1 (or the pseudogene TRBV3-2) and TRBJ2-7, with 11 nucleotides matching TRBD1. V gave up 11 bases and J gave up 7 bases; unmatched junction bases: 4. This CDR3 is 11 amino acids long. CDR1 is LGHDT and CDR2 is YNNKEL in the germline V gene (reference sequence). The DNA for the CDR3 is TGTGCCGGACAGGGGGCCTGGGAGCAGTACTTC. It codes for CAGQGAWEQYF.

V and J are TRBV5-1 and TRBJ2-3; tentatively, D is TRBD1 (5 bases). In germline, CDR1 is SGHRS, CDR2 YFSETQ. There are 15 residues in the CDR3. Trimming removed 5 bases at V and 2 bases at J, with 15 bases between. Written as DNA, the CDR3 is TGCGCCAGCAGTCTGGCCCAGGGCCTCACAGATACGCAGTATTTT. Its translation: CASSLAQGLTDTQYF. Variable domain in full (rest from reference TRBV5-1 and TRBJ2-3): KAGVTQTPRYLIKTRGQQVTLSCSPISGHRSVSWYQQTPGQGLQFLFEYFSETQRNKGNFPGRFSGRQFSNSRSEMNVSTLELGDSALYLCASSLAQGLTDTQYFGPGTRLTVL.